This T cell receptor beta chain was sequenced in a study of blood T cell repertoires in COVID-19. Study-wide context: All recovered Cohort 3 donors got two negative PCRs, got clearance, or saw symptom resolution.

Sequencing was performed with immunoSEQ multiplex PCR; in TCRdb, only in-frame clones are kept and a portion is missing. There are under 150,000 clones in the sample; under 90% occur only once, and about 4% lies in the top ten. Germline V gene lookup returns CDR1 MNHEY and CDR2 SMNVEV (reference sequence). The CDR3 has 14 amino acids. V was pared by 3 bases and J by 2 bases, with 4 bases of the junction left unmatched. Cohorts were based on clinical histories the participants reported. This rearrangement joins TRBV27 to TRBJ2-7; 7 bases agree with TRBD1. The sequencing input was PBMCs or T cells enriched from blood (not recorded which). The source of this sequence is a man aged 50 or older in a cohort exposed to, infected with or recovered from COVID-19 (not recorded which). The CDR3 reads CASSLGTDPYEQYF. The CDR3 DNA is TGTGCCAGCAGTTTGGGGACAGATCCCTACGAGCAGTACTTC.